The T cell receptor beta chain under discussion was sequenced for a study of cytomegalovirus exposure and HLA in healthy donors. At collection, donors were nominally healthy, but unrecorded immune exposures were probable. Comment on this clone: Its cognate antigen is unknown.

The primer mix had 60 Vbeta and 13 Jbeta primers. TCRdb's copy holds only in-frame clones and misses some; the assay was immunoSEQ multiplex PCR. The sample lists about 150,000 clones, around 84% occurring once. Regarding the study as a whole: Reports state that TCR beta sequences accurately predicted most subjects' HLA-A and HLA-B alleles. Later genetic work tied a missense DCLRE1C variant to beta-chain V and J trimming. Among donors in an Asian-associated ancestry cluster, a later analysis reportedly found fewer N-insertions than the approximately 670-donor mean.

The CDR3 is 14 amino acids. Germline CDR1 reads SGHNT; CDR2 reads YYREEE (reference sequence). The V end lost 3 bases, the J end lost 6 bases, and 12 bases lay between the germline ends. This clonotype originated in a man aged 18 to 30 in good health and CMV-seronegative. The chain joins TRBV5-4 to TRBJ1-4, with D possibly TRBD1 on 6 matching bases. The sample comprised PBMCs. In DNA form, the CDR3 reads TGTGCCAGCAGCTCGGGGGGGGCGGATGAAAAACTGTTTTTT. This encodes CASSSGGADEKLFF.